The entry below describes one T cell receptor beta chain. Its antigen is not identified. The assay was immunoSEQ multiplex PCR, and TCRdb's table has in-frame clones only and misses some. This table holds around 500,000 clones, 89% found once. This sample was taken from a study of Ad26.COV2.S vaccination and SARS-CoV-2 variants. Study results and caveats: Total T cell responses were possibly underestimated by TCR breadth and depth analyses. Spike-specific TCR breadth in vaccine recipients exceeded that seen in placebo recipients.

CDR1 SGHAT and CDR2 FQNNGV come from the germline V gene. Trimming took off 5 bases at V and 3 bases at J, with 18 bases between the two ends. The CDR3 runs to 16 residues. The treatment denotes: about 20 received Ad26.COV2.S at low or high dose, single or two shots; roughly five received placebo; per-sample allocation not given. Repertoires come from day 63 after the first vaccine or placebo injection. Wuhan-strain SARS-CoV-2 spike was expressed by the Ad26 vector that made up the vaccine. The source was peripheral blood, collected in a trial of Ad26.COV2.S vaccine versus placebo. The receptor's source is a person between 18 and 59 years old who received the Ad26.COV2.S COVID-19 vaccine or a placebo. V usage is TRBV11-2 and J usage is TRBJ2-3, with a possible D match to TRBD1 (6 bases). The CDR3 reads CASSPSRGWKTDTQYF. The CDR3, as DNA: TGTGCCAGCAGCCCGTCCAGGGGATGGAAGACAGATACGCAGTATTTT. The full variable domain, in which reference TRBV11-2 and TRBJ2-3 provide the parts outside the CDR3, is EAGVAQSPRYKIIEKRQSVAFWCNPISGHATLYWYQQILGQGPKLLIQFQNNGVVDDSQLPKDRFSAERLKGVDSTLKIQPAKLEDSAVYLCASSPSRGWKTDTQYFGPGTRLTVL.